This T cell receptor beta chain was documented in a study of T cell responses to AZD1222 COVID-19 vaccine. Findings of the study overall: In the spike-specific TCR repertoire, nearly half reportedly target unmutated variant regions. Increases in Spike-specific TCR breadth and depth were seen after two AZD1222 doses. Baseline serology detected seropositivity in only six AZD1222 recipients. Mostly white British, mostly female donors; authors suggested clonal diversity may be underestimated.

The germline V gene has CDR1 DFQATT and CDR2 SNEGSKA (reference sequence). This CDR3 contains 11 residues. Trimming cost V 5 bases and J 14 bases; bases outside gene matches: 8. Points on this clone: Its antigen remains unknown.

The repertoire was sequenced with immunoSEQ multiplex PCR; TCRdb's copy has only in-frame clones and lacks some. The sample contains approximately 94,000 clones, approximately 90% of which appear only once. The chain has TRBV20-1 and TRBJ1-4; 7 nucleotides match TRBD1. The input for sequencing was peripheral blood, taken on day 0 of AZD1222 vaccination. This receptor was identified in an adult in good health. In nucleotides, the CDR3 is TGCAGTGCTGAAACAGGGGACGGGCTGTTTTTT. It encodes CSAETGDGLFF.